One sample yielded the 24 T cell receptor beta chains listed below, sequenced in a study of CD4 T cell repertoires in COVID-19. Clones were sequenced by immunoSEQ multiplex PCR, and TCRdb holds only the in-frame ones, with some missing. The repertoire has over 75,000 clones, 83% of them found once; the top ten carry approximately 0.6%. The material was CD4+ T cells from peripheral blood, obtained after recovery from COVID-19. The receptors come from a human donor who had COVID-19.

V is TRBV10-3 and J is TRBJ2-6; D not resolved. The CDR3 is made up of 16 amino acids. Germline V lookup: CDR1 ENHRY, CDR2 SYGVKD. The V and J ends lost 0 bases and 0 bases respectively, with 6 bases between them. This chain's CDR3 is CAISESRISGANVLTF. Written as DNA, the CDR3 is TGTGCCATCAGTGAGTCGAGAATCTCTGGGGCCAACGTCCTGACTTTC.

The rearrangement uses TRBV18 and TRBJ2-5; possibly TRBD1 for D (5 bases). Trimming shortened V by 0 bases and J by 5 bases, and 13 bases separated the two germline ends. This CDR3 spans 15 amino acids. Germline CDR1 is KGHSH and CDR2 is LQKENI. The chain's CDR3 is CASSPPVPGWETQYF. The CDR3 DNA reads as TGTGCCAGCTCACCACCGGTTCCAGGGTGGGAGACCCAGTACTTC. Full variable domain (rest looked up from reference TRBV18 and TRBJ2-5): NAGVMQNPRHLVRRRGQEARLRCSPMKGHSHVYWYRQLPEEGLKFMVYLQKENIIDESGMPKERFSAEFPKEGPSILRIQQVVRGDSAAYFCASSPPVPGWETQYFGPGTRLLVL.

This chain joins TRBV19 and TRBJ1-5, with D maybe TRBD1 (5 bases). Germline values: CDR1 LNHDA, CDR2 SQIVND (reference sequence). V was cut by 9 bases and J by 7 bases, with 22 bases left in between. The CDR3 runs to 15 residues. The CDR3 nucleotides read TGTGCCAGCCGTGGCAGCAGGGTGAACATCCAGCCCCAGCATTTT. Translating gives CASRGSRVNIQPQHF.

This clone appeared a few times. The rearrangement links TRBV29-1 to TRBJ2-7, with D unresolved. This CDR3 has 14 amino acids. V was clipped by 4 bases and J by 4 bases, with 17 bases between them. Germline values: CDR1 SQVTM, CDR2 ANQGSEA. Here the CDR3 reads CSVGTQSNRYEQYF. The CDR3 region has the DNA TGCAGCGTTGGGACGCAATCAAATCGATACGAGCAGTACTTC.

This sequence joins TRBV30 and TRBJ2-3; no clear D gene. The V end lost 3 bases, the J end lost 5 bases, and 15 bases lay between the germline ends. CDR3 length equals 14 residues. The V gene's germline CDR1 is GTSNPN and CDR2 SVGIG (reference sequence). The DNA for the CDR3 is TGTGCCTGGAGCCCGCTTCTTTACCAAGATACGCAGTATTTT. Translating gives CAWSPLLYQDTQYF.

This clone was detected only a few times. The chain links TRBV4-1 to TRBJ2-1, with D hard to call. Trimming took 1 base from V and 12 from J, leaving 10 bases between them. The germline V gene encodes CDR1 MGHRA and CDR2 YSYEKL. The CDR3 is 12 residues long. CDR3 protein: CASSQGSRGQFF. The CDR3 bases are TGCGCCAGCAGCCAAGGGTCTCGAGGGCAGTTCTTC.

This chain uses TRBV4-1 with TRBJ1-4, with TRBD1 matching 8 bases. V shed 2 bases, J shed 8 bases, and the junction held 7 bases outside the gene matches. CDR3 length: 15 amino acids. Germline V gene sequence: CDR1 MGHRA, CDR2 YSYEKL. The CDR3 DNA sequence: TGCGCCAGCAGCCAACCGGACAGGGACGGCGAAAAACTGTTTTTT. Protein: CASSQPDRDGEKLFF.

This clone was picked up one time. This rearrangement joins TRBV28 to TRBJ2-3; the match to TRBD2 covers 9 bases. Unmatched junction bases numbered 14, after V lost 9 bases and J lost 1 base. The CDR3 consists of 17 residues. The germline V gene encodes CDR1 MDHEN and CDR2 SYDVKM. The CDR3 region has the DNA TGTGCCAGGCCATCTTTAGCGGGGGTGGGAGGCACAGATACGCAGTATTTT. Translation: CARPSLAGVGGTDTQYF. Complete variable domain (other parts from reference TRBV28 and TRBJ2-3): DVKVTQSSRYLVKRTGEKVFLECVQDMDHENMFWYRQDPGLGLRLIYFSYDVKMKEKGDIPEGYSVSREKKERFSLILESASTNQTSMYLCARPSLAGVGGTDTQYFGPGTRLTVL.

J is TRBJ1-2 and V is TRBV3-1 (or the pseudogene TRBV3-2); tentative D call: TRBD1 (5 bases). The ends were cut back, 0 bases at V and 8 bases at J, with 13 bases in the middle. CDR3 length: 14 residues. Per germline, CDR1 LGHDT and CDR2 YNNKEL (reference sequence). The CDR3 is CASSQDGGKPGYTF. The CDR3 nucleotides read TGTGCCAGCAGCCAAGATGGGGGAAAACCCGGCTACACCTTC.

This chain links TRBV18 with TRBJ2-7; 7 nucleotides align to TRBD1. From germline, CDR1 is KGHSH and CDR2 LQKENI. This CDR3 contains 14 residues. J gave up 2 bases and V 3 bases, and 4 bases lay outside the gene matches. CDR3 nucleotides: TGTGCCAGCTCACCGCCGGGACAGCCCTACGAGCAGTACTTC. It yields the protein CASSPPGQPYEQYF.

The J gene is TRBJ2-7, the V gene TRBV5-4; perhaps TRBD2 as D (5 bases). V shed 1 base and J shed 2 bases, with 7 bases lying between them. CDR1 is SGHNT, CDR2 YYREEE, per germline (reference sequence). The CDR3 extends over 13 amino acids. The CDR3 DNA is TGTGCCAGCAGCTTGACCGGGACCTACGAGCAGTACTTC. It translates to CASSLTGTYEQYF.

The CDR3 DNA reads TGCGCCAGCAGCTTAAATTCTCTGCGCTCTGGAAACACCATATATTTT. The encoded protein is CASSLNSLRSGNTIYF. The chain has TRBV5-1 and TRBJ1-3; D call uncertain. The CDR3 contains 16 residues. Germline values: CDR1 SGHRS, CDR2 YFSETQ. V gave up 2 bases and J gave up 0 bases, with 12 bases separating them.

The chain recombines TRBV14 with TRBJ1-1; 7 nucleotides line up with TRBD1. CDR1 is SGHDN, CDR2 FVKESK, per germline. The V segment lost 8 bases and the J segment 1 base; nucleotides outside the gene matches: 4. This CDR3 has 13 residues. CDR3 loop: CASDRVPNTEAFF. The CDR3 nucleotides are TGTGCCAGCGACAGGGTCCCGAACACTGAAGCTTTCTTT.

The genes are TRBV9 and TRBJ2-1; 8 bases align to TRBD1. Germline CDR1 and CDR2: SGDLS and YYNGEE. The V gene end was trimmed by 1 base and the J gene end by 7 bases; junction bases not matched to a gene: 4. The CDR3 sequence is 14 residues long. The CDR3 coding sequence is TGTGCCAGCAGCGTAACAGGGGGTCGGAATGAGCAGTTCTTC. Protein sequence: CASSVTGGRNEQFF.

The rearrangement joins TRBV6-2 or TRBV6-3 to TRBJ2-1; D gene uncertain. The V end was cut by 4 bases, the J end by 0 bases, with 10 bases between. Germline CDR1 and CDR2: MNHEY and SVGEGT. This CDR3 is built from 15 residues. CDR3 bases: TGTGCCAGCAGTTTCATAATTAGCTCCTACAATGAGCAGTTCTTC. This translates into CASSFIISSYNEQFF.

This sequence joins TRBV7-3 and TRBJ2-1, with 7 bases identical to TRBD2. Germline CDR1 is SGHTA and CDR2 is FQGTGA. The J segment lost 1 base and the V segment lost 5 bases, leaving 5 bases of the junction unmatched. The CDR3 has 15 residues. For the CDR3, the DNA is TGTGCCAGCAGCCCCCAGCGGGGATCCTACAATGAGCAGTTCTTC. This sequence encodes CASSPQRGSYNEQFF.

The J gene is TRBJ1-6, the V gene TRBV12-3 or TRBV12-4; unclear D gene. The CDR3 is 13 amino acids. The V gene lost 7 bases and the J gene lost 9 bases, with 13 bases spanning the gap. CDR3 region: CASTQLVTSPLHF. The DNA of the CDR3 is TGTGCCAGCACCCAGTTAGTAACTTCACCCCTCCACTTT.

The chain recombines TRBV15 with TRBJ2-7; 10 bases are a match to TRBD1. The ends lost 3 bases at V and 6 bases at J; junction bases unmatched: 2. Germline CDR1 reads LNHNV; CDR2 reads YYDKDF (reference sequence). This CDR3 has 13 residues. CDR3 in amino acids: CATSSRDRGEQYF. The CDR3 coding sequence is TGTGCCACCAGCAGTCGGGACAGGGGCGAGCAGTACTTC.

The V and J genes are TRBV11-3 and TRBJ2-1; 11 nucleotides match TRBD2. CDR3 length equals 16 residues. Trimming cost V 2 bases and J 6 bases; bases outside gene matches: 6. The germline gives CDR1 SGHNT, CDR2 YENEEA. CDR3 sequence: CASSLTGTSGFNEQFF. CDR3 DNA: TGTGCCAGCAGCTTAACCGGGACTAGCGGATTCAATGAGCAGTTCTTC.

This CDR3 reads CASSGSGGTPYEQYF. The CDR3 DNA is TGTGCCAGCAGCGGCTCAGGGGGGACCCCCTACGAGCAGTACTTC. The chain is built from TRBV7-6 and TRBJ2-7, with a weak D call TRBD1 (7 bases). CDR1 is SGHVS, CDR2 FNYEAQ, per germline. V lost 5 bases to trimming and J lost 2 bases, with 16 bases between them. CDR3 length: 15 residues.

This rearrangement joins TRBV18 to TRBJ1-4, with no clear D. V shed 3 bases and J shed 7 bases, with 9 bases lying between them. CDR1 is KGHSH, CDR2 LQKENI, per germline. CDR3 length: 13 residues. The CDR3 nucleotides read TGTGCCAGCTCACCGGGTGAGGCTGAAAAACTGTTTTTT. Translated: CASSPGEAEKLFF.

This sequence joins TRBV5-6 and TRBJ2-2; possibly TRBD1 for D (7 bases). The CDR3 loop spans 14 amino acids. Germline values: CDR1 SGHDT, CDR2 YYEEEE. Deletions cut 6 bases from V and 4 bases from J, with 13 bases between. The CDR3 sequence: CASTGGYGTGELFF. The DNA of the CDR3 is TGTGCCAGCACAGGGGGGTATGGCACCGGGGAGCTGTTTTTT.

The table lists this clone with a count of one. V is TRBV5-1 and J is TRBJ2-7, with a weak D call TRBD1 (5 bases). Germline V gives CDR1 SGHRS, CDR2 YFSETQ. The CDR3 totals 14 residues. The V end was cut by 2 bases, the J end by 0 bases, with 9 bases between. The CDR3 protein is CASSFWGSSYEQYF. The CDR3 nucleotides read TGCGCCAGCAGCTTCTGGGGCTCCTCCTACGAGCAGTACTTC. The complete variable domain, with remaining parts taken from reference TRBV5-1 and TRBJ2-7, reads KAGVTQTPRYLIKTRGQQVTLSCSPISGHRSVSWYQQTPGQGLQFLFEYFSETQRNKGNFPGRFSGRQFSNSRSEMNVSTLELGDSALYLCASSFWGSSYEQYFGPGTRLTVT.

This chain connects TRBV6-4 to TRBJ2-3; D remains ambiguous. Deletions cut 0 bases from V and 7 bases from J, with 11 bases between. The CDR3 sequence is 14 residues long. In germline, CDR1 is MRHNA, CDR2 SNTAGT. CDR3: CASSDSMCLYTQYF. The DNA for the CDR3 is TGTGCCAGCAGTGACTCGATGTGTCTTTATACGCAGTATTTT.